One sample yielded the 28 T cell receptor beta chains listed below, sequenced in a study of T-cell reconstitution after alpha-beta-depleted transplantation in children. Preparation of the TCRbeta library used unique molecular identifiers. Each CDR3 protein gets one entry after TCRdb re-called the PCR reads with MiXCR. The sample shows about 460,000 distinct CDR3 sequences, 9.5% to 12% of them seen only once. The starting material was PBMCs, mostly from graft donor cells, obtained 180 days after TCRalphabeta/CD19-depleted stem cell transplant. These receptors all stem from a female patient between 2 and 10 years old who had a stem cell transplant for aplastic anemia, so the T cells may come from the graft donor.

The V and J genes are TRBV4-3 and TRBJ2-7, with TRBD1 matching 8 bases. The CDR3 totals 16 residues. Germline trimming cut 3 bases from V and 2 bases from J; bases unmatched to any gene: 9. Germline loops: CDR1 LGHNA, CDR2 YSLEER. CDR3 DNA sequence: TGCGCCAGCAGCCATTACTCAGGGGGCTCGACCTACGAGCAGTACTTC. Protein product: CASSHYSGGSTYEQYF.

There are many counts of this clonotype. This rearrangement joins TRBV5-1 to TRBJ2-1; D is unresolved. Germline V CDR1 and CDR2: SGHRS, YFSETQ. The CDR3 covers 17 residues. Trimming took 4 bases from V and 8 from J, leaving 25 bases between them. The CDR3 protein is CASSPAAGTWQADEQFF. CDR3 bases: TGCGCCAGCAGCCCAGCCGCCGGTACCTGGCAGGCGGATGAGCAGTTCTTC.

This clonotype was seen a handful of times. V is TRBV5-1 and J is TRBJ2-4; D call uncertain. V lost 2 bases to trimming and J lost 3 bases, with 12 bases between them. CDR3 size: 15 residues. Germline CDR1 is SGHRS and CDR2 is YFSETQ. The CDR3 spells CASSFSGAGKNIQYF. The CDR3 coding sequence is TGCGCCAGCAGCTTTTCGGGTGCTGGCAAAAACATTCAGTACTTC.

In its sample, this clonotype was seen a few times. V usage is TRBV20-1 and J usage is TRBJ1-2; D remains ambiguous. This CDR3 has 13 amino acids. V was shortened by 5 bases and J by 8 bases, with 18 bases between the two germline ends. Germline lookup yields CDR1 DFQATT and CDR2 SNEGSKA (reference sequence). CDR3 amino acids: CSALGPTKTGYTF. DNA for the CDR3: TGCAGTGCTTTGGGCCCGACAAAAACCGGCTACACCTTC.

This chain connects TRBV5-1 to TRBJ2-2, with 12 positions matching TRBD2. This CDR3 has 18 amino acids. The V gene's germline CDR1 is SGHRS and CDR2 YFSETQ. V shed 0 bases, J shed 3 bases, and the junction held 6 bases outside the gene matches. The CDR3, as DNA: TGCGCCAGCAGCTTGGGACTAGCGGGAGCAGGAGACACCGGGGAGCTGTTTTTT. Amino acid sequence: CASSLGLAGAGDTGELFF.

V is TRBV10-2 and J is TRBJ2-7, with TRBD2 as a possible D gene (6 bases). Germline V lookup: CDR1 WSHSY, CDR2 SAAADI. This CDR3 is 13 amino acids long. V was trimmed by 6 bases and J by 6 bases, leaving 15 bases between them. In nucleotides, the CDR3 is TGCGCCAGCAGCCTTGCCGGGAGTCCCGAGCAGTACTTC. Protein: CASSLAGSPEQYF.

This chain connects TRBV5-1 to TRBJ1-4, with 8 bases that match TRBD1. CDR3 length: 15 residues. Unmatched junction bases numbered 5, after V lost 4 bases and J lost 3 bases. The germline gives CDR1 SGHRS, CDR2 YFSETQ. CDR3 DNA: TGCGCCAGCAGCCCGGGACAGGCTCCTAATGAAAAACTGTTTTTT. Protein product: CASSPGQAPNEKLFF.

This clonotype appeared a few times. The rearrangement joins TRBV28 to TRBJ1-1, with D unclear. The CDR3 totals 13 residues. V lost 6 bases to trimming and J lost 3 bases, with 11 bases between them. Germline V CDR1 and CDR2: MDHEN, SYDVKM. The CDR3 DNA sequence: TGTGCCAGCAGCCTTCAGACGCACACTGAAGCTTTCTTT. This sequence encodes CASSLQTHTEAFF.

This clonotype was recorded a few times. The chain joins TRBV9 to TRBJ2-6; no clear D gene. Germline V CDR1 and CDR2: SGDLS, YYNGEE. The CDR3 is made up of 15 amino acids. The V end lost 2 bases, the J end lost 4 bases, and 10 bases lay between the germline ends. The CDR3 region is CASSVSAMGANVLTF. CDR3 coding DNA: TGTGCCAGCAGCGTTTCAGCCATGGGGGCCAACGTCCTGACTTTC.

A few counts support this clonotype. This chain links TRBV28 with TRBJ2-7; D is undetermined. Germline V CDR1 and CDR2: MDHEN, SYDVKM. This CDR3 contains 13 residues. Trimming pared 7 bases from V and 2 bases from J, leaving 12 bases between. Written as DNA, the CDR3 is TGTGCCAGCATGCAGTTCGGACCCTACGAGCAGTACTTC. It encodes CASMQFGPYEQYF. Filled out from reference TRBV28 and TRBJ2-7, the complete variable domain reads DVKVTQSSRYLVKRTGEKVFLECVQDMDHENMFWYRQDPGLGLRLIYFSYDVKMKEKGDIPEGYSVSREKKERFSLILESASTNQTSMYLCASMQFGPYEQYFGPGTRLTVT.

This chain's CDR3 is CASRSWGRSEQYF. The CDR3 bases are TGTGCCAGCAGGTCTTGGGGGAGGAGCGAGCAGTACTTC. The V gene is TRBV6-2 or TRBV6-3, the J gene TRBJ2-7; D is perhaps TRBD2 (6 bases). Germline CDR1 reads MNHEY; CDR2 reads SVGEGT. V was shortened by 6 bases and J by 6 bases, with 15 bases between the two germline ends. CDR3 length: 13 residues.

There are many counts of this clonotype. V is TRBV12-3 or TRBV12-4 and J is TRBJ2-5; no firm D call. The CDR3 contains 13 residues. V shed 1 base and J shed 5 bases, with 8 bases lying between them. The CDR3 nucleotides read TGTGCCAGCAGTTTAGACTCAAGGGAGACCCAGTACTTC. Encoded protein: CASSLDSRETQYF.

The rearrangement links TRBV12-5 to TRBJ2-1; 8 positions match TRBD2. The trim removed 1 base at V and 2 bases at J, leaving 1 base unmatched. There are 15 residues in the CDR3. Germline V lookup: CDR1 LGHNT, CDR2 FRNRAP. CDR3 bases: TGTGCTAGTGGTTTGGGCGGGAGGACCTACAATGAGCAGTTCTTC. Translation gives CASGLGGRTYNEQFF.

The chain recombines TRBV7-6 with TRBJ1-4, with D unclear. Germline CDR1 SGHVS, CDR2 FNYEAQ. V was shortened by 0 bases and J by 10 bases, with 6 bases between the two germline ends. This CDR3 has 12 amino acids. The CDR3 sequence: CASSLARGKLFF. The DNA of the CDR3 is TGTGCCAGCAGCTTAGCGCGGGGAAAACTGTTTTTT.

The table lists this clonotype with a few counts. The chain employs TRBV28 and TRBJ1-2; the D is unclear. Germline V gene lookup returns CDR1 MDHEN and CDR2 SYDVKM. The CDR3 covers 13 residues. Trimming pared 2 bases from V and 8 bases from J, leaving 12 bases between. The CDR3 loop reads CASSLLPDVGYTF. The DNA for the CDR3 is TGTGCCAGCAGTTTACTCCCGGATGTCGGCTACACCTTC.

The chain links TRBV7-2 to TRBJ1-1; 9 positions match TRBD1. The CDR3 has 16 residues. The V and J ends lost 0 bases and 5 bases, in that order; junction bases with no gene match: 7. Germline V gene lookup returns CDR1 SGHTA and CDR2 FQGNSA. The CDR3 loop reads CASSLALQGAGTEAFF. The CDR3 region has the DNA TGTGCCAGCAGCTTAGCTTTACAGGGGGCGGGGACTGAAGCTTTCTTT.

This clonotype occurred a few times. This rearrangement joins TRBV5-1 to TRBJ2-7; 10 nucleotides agree with TRBD2. Trimming removed 1 base from V and 2 bases from J; junction bases left unmatched: 9. Germline V gives CDR1 SGHRS, CDR2 YFSETQ. This CDR3 has 17 amino acids. The CDR3 is CASSLFSSGSNPYEQYF. CDR3 bases: TGCGCCAGCAGCTTGTTCTCTAGCGGGAGTAACCCCTACGAGCAGTACTTC.

This chain links TRBV7-9 with TRBJ2-6; a possible D gene is TRBD2 (6 bases). V lost 7 bases, J lost 4 bases, and 14 bases lay in between. The CDR3 covers 15 residues. From germline, CDR1 is SEHNR and CDR2 FQNEAQ (reference sequence). CDR3 loop: CASTPKGGGANVLTF. CDR3 coding DNA: TGTGCCAGCACCCCAAAGGGAGGCGGGGCCAACGTCCTGACTTTC.

This clonotype has a handful of counts. The CDR3 loop reads CASSDYGNPYGYTF. In DNA form, the CDR3 reads TGTGCCAGCAGTGACTACGGAAACCCATATGGCTACACCTTC. The chain carries TRBV25-1 and TRBJ1-2; no clear D. The CDR3 extends over 14 amino acids. Germline CDR1 is MGHDK and CDR2 is SYGVNS. V gave up 3 bases and J gave up 5 bases, with 13 bases separating them.

This rearrangement joins TRBV5-1 to TRBJ1-2, with 10 bases lining up with TRBD1. Trimming at V came to 2 bases and at J to 1 base, leaving 11 bases not matched to a gene. CDR1 and CDR2 (germline): SGHRS, YFSETQ. The CDR3 sequence is 18 residues long. DNA for the CDR3: TGCGCCAGCAGCTTCACAGGGACAGGGGTCGGAGGTAACTATGGCTACACCTTC. It encodes CASSFTGTGVGGNYGYTF.

V and J are TRBV4-1 and TRBJ1-1, with a possible D match to TRBD1 (6 bases). CDR1 and CDR2 (germline): MGHRA, YSYEKL. The V and J ends lost 5 bases and 6 bases respectively, with 10 bases between them. This CDR3 has 12 amino acids. The CDR3 bases are TGCGCCAGCAGCGACTGGACAGCTGAAGCTTTCTTT. It codes for CASSDWTAEAFF.

The CDR3 spells CASNFRDHPGYF. The CDR3 DNA sequence: TGTGCCAGCAACTTCCGGGACCACCCGGGGTACTTC. The genes are TRBV6-2 or TRBV6-3 and TRBJ2-7, with D tentatively TRBD1 or TRBD2 (5 bases each). Germline CDR1 MNHEY, CDR2 SVGEGT. The length of the CDR3 is 12 residues. Trimming pared 7 bases from V and 12 bases from J, leaving 19 bases between.

This clonotype was detected only a few times. This chain uses TRBV29-1 with TRBJ1-2; 7 nucleotides line up with TRBD1. Trimming cost V 6 bases and J 2 bases; bases outside gene matches: 12. The length of the CDR3 is 15 residues. Germline CDR1 reads SQVTM; CDR2 reads ANQGSEA. CDR3 loop: CSVETPTGKNYGYTF. Written as DNA, the CDR3 is TGCAGCGTCGAGACCCCGACAGGGAAAAACTATGGCTACACCTTC. The full variable domain, completed using reference TRBV29-1 and TRBJ1-2, is SAVISQKPSRDICQRGTSLTIQCQVDSQVTMMFWYRQQPGQSLTLIATANQGSEATYESGFVIDKFPISRPNLTFSTLTVSNMSPEDSSIYLCSVETPTGKNYGYTFGSGTRLTVV.

The sample holds many counts of this clonotype. This rearrangement joins TRBV5-1 to TRBJ2-5; TRBD1 matches at 7 bases. The V gene end was trimmed by 1 base and the J gene end by 5 bases; junction bases not matched to a gene: 11. This CDR3 is 16 amino acids long. Germline CDR1 SGHRS, CDR2 YFSETQ. The CDR3 bases are TGCGCCAGCAGCTTGACTCCGGGACAGCTAGGGGAGACCCAGTACTTC. Amino acids: CASSLTPGQLGETQYF.

This clonotype was seen only a few times. This chain links TRBV20-1 with TRBJ1-1, with TRBD1 identical over 8 bases. Looked up from germline, CDR1 is DFQATT and CDR2 is SNEGSKA (reference sequence). This CDR3 spans 17 amino acids. Germline trimming cut 0 bases from V and 1 base from J; bases unmatched to any gene: 10. CDR3: CSARDRAGGFGNTEAFF. Written as DNA, the CDR3 is TGCAGTGCTAGAGATAGGGCAGGGGGCTTTGGGAACACTGAAGCTTTCTTT.

V usage is TRBV5-1 and J usage is TRBJ2-2; tentatively, D is TRBD2 (6 bases). Germline V gene lookup returns CDR1 SGHRS and CDR2 YFSETQ. This CDR3 region has 14 residues. Deletions cut 3 bases from V and 4 bases from J, with 10 bases between. CDR3 nucleotide sequence: TGCGCCAGCAGCTGGGCGGGAATCACCGGGGAGCTGTTTTTT. Its translation is CASSWAGITGELFF.

This clonotype has just a few counts. The chain is built from TRBV4-3 and TRBJ2-1, with 8 positions matching TRBD2. Per the germline V gene, CDR1 is LGHNA and CDR2 is YSLEER. The V gene end was trimmed by 1 base and the J gene end by 8 bases; junction bases not matched to a gene: 7. The CDR3 has 15 residues. This chain's CDR3 is CASSQGGREADEQFF. The CDR3 bases are TGCGCCAGCAGCCAAGGGGGGCGGGAGGCGGATGAGCAGTTCTTC.

The chain carries TRBV5-1 and TRBJ2-1, with D possibly TRBD1 on 6 matching bases. The CDR3 contains 16 residues. The germline V gene has CDR1 SGHRS and CDR2 YFSETQ. With 0 bases removed from V and 1 base from J, the gap between germline ends came to 11 bases. CDR3 nucleotides: TGCGCCAGCAGCTTGGACACAGGGTTTTCCTACAATGAGCAGTTCTTC. This gives the protein CASSLDTGFSYNEQFF.